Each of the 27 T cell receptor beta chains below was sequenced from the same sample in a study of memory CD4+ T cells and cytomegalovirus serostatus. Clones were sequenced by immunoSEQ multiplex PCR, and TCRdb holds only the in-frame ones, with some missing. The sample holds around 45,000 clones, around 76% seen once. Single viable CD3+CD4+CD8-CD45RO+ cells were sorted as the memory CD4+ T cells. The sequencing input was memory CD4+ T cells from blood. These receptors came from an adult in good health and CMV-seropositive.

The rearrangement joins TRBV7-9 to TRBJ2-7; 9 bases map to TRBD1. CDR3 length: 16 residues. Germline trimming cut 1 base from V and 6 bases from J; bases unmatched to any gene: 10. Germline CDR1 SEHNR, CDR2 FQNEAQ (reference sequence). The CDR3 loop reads CASSLEGSQGAAEQYF. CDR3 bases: TGTGCCAGCAGCTTAGAGGGATCACAGGGGGCAGCCGAGCAGTACTTC. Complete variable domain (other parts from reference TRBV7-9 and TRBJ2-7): DTGVSQNPRHKITKRGQNVTFRCDPISEHNRLYWYRQTLGQGPEFLTYFQNEAQLEKSRLLSDRFSAERPKGSFSTLEIQRTEQGDSAMYLCASSLEGSQGAAEQYFGPGTRLTVT.

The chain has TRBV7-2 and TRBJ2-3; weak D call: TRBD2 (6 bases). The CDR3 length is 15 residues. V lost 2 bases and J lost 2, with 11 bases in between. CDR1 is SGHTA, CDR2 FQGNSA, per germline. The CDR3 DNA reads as TGTGCCAGCAGCTTATGGGCTAGCGACACAGATACGCAGTATTTT. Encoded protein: CASSLWASDTDTQYF.

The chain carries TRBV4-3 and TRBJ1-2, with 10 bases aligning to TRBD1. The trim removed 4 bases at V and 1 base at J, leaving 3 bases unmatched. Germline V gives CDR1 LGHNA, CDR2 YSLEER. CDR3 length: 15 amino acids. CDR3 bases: TGCGCCAGCAGCCCGGGACAGGGGCTTAACTATGGCTACACCTTC. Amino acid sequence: CASSPGQGLNYGYTF.

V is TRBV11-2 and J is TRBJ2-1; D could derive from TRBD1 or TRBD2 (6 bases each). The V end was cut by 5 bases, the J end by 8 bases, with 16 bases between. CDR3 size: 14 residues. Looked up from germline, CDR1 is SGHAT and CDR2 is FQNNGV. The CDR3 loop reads CASSPRVGGHEQFF. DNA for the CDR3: TGTGCCAGCAGCCCCAGGGTGGGGGGCCATGAGCAGTTCTTC.

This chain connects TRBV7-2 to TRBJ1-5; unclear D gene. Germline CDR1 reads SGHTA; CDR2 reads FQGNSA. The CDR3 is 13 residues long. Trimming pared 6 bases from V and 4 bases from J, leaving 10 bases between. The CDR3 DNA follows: TGTGCCAGCAGTTACGGGGTTAATCAGCCCCAGCATTTT. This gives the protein CASSYGVNQPQHF. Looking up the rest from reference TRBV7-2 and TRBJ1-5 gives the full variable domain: GAGVSQSPSNKVTEKGKDVELRCDPISGHTALYWYRQSLGQGLEFLIYFQGNSAPDKSGLPSDRFSAERTGGSVSTLTIQRTQQEDSAVYLCASSYGVNQPQHFGDGTRLSIL.

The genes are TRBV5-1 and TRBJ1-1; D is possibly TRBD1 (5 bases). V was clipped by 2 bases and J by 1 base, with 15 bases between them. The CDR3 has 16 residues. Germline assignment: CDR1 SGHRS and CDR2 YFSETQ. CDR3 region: CASSFDAGLQNTEAFF. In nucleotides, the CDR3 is TGCGCCAGCAGCTTCGACGCGGGACTCCAGAACACTGAAGCTTTCTTT.

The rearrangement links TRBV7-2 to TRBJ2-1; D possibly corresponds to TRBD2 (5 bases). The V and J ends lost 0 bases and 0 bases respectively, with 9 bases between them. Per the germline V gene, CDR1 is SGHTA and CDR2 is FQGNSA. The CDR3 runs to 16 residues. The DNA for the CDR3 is TGTGCCAGCAGCTTAGCCCCCGGGGTCTCCTACAATGAGCAGTTCTTC. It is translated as CASSLAPGVSYNEQFF.

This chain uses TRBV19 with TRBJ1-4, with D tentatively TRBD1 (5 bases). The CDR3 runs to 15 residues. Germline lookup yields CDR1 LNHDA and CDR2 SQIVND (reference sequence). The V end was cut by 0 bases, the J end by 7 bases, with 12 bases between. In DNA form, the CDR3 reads TGTGCCAGTAGTATAGACAGGGAGATCGGTGAAAAACTGTTTTTT. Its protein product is CASSIDREIGEKLFF.

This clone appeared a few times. In DNA, the CDR3 is TGTGCCAGCAGCTTGGGGACTAGCGGTTCCTACGAGCAGTACTTC. Encoded protein: CASSLGTSGSYEQYF. V usage is TRBV5-6 and J usage is TRBJ2-7; TRBD2 matches at 10 bases. The J segment lost 1 base and the V segment lost 0 bases, leaving 1 base of the junction unmatched. The CDR3 covers 15 residues. CDR1 and CDR2 from the germline V gene are SGHDT and YYEEEE.

CDR3 region: CASSPGTSGGLGEQFF. The CDR3 nucleotides read TGTGCCAGCAGCCCCGGGACTAGCGGGGGCCTGGGGGAGCAGTTCTTC. V is TRBV11-3 and J is TRBJ2-1, with 14 positions matching TRBD2. V was clipped by 5 bases and J by 10 bases; unmatched bases: 10. CDR1 and CDR2 (germline): SGHNT, YENEEA. The CDR3 sequence is 16 residues long.

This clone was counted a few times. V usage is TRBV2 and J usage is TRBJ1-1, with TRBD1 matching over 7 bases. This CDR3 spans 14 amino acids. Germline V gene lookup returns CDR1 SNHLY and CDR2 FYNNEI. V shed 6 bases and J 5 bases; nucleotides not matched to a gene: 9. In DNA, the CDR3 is TGTGCCAGCAGAACCGAGGGGGCTGGAACTGAAGCTTTCTTT. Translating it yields CASRTEGAGTEAFF.

This chain's CDR3 is CASSSTGGRETQYF. DNA for the CDR3: TGTGCCAGCAGCTCAACAGGGGGTAGAGAGACCCAGTACTTC. V and J are TRBV5-6 and TRBJ2-5, with 8 nucleotides matching TRBD1. This CDR3 spans 14 amino acids. With V trimmed by 3 bases and J by 4 bases, 5 bases remained unmatched. Germline values: CDR1 SGHDT, CDR2 YYEEEE.

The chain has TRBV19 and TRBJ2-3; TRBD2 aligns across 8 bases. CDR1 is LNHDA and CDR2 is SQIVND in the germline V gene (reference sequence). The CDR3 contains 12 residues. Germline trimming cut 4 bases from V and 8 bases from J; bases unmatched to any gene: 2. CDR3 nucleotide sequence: TGTGCCAGTAGTACGGGACTAGGTACGCAGTATTTT. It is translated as CASSTGLGTQYF.

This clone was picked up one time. DNA of the CDR3: TGTGCCAGCAGCCGTGGACAGTTGAACACTGAAGCTTTCTTT. Amino acid sequence: CASSRGQLNTEAFF. The rearrangement joins TRBV7-6 to TRBJ1-1; a possible D gene is TRBD1 (6 bases). The CDR3 loop spans 14 amino acids. The V end lost 5 bases, the J end lost 0 bases, and 10 bases lay between the germline ends. Per the germline V gene, CDR1 is SGHVS and CDR2 is FNYEAQ.

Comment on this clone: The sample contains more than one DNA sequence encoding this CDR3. DNA for the CDR3: TGCAGTCCTCGTGGCTACACCTTC. Amino acid sequence: CSPRGYTF. The V gene is TRBV20-1, the J gene TRBJ1-2; D is undetermined. Germline V gene data show CDR1 as DFQATT and CDR2 as SNEGSKA (reference sequence). The CDR3 sequence is 8 residues long. V dropped 8 bases and J dropped 7 bases, with 5 bases sitting between them.

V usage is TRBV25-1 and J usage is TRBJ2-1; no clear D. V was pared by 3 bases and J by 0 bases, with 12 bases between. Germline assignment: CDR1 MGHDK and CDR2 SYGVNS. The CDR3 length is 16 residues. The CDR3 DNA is TGTGCCAGCAGTGAGCCAGCGCTAAGCTCCTACAATGAGCAGTTCTTC. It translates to CASSEPALSSYNEQFF.

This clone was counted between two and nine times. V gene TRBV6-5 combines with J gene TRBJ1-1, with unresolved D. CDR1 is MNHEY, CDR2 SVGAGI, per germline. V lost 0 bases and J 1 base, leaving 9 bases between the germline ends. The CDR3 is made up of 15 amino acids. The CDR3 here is CASSYSQSGNTEAFF. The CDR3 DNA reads TGTGCCAGCAGTTACTCGCAGTCCGGGAACACTGAAGCTTTCTTT.

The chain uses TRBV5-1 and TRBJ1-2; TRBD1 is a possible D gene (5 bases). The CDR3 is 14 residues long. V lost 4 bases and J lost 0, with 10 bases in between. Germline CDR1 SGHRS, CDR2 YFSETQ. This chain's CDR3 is CASSLQDSNYGYTF. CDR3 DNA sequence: TGCGCCAGCAGCCTACAGGACTCTAACTATGGCTACACCTTC.

The CDR3 region is CASSYSRPGNTEAFF. DNA of the CDR3: TGTGCCAGCAGTTACTCTCGGCCAGGAAACACTGAAGCTTTCTTT. The J gene is TRBJ1-1, the V gene TRBV6-6, with D hard to call. CDR1 is MNHNY and CDR2 is SVGAGI in the germline V gene (reference sequence). There are 15 residues in the CDR3. The V and J ends lost 0 bases and 2 bases respectively, with 10 bases between them.

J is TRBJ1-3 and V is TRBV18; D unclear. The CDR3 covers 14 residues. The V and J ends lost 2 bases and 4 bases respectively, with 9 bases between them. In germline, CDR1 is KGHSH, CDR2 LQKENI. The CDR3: CASSPREDGNTIYF. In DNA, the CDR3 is TGTGCCAGCTCACCAAGGGAGGACGGAAACACCATATATTTT.

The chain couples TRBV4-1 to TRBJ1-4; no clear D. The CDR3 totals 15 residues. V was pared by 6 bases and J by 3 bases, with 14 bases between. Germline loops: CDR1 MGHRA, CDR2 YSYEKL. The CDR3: CASRNGGWANEKLFF. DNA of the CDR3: TGCGCCAGCAGAAACGGCGGGTGGGCTAATGAAAAACTGTTTTTT.

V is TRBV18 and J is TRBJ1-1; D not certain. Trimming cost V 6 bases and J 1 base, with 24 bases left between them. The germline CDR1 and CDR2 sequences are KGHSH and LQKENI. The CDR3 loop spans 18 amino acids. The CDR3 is CASSLKSPVVGTNTEAFF. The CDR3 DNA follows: TGTGCCAGCTCTCTCAAGTCCCCCGTGGTGGGCACGAACACTGAAGCTTTCTTT.

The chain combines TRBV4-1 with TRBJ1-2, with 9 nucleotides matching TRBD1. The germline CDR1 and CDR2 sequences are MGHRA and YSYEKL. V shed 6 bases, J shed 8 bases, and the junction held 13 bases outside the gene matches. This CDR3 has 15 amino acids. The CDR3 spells CASRRQGGPFWGYTF. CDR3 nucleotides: TGCGCCAGCAGAAGACAGGGGGGCCCTTTCTGGGGCTACACCTTC.

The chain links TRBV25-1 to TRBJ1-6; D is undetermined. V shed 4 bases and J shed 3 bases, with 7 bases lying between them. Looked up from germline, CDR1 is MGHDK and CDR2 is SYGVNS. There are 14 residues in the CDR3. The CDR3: CASSGLNYNSPLHF. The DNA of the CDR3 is TGTGCCAGCAGTGGACTGAACTATAATTCACCCCTCCACTTT. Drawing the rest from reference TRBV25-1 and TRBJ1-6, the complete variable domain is EADIYQTPRYLVIGTGKKITLECSQTMGHDKMYWYQQDPGMELHLIHYSYGVNSTEKGDLSSESTVSRIRTEHFPLTLESARPSHTSQYLCASSGLNYNSPLHFGNGTRLTVT.

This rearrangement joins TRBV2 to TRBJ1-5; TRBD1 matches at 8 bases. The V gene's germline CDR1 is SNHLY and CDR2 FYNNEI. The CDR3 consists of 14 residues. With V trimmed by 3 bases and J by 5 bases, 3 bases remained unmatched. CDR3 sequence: CASSDGQGHQPQHF. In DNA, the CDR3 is TGTGCCAGCAGTGACGGACAGGGCCATCAGCCCCAGCATTTT.

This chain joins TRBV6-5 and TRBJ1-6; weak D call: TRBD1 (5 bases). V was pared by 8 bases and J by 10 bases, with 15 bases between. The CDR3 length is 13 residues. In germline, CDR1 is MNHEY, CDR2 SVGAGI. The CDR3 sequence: CASPGRGRSPLHF. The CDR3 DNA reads TGTGCCAGCCCGGGAAGGGGAAGGTCACCCCTCCACTTT.

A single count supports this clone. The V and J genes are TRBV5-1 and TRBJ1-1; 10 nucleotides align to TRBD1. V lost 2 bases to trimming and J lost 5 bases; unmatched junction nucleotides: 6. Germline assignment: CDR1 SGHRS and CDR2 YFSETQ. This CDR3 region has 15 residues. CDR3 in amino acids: CASSLVPGQGTEAFF. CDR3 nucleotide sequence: TGCGCCAGCAGCTTAGTCCCGGGACAGGGGACTGAAGCTTTCTTT.